The entry that follows covers one T cell receptor (beta chain) sequence. This receptor's antigen is unknown. Base qualities are missing; no much larger clone stands one base away. This entry belongs to a study of CD8+ T cells in alopecia areata (dated by TCRdb to 2017 to 2018). A note on the overall study: To study T cell clonal expansion in alopecia areata, the researchers applied high-throughput TCRbeta sequencing to both the C3H/HeJ mouse model and human patients. Human TCRbeta sequencing covered scalp tissue and sorted CD4+ and CD8+ peripheral blood T cells from patchy and totalis/universalis alopecia areata patients and healthy controls. Scalp clonality was compared across normal scalp (n=4), patchy alopecia areata scalp (n=8), and alopecia totalis/universalis scalp (n=8). The RNA source kit depended on sample type: the PAXgene miRNA kit for fixed scalp, the miRNeasy kit for PBMCs, and the RNeasy kit for mouse skin. immunoSEQ multiplex PCR using 35 Vbeta forward primers and 13 Jbeta reverse primers was used to amplify TCRbeta CDR3 regions.

General findings and caveats noted by the study authors: TCR sequences shared between patients were less clear than in mice, possibly partly because of HLA diversity in the patient population. Unlike mouse skin, which is dominated by gammadelta T cells, normal human skin has resident alphabeta T cells that are also sequenced, and this complicates analysis of the scalp TCR repertoire. Compared with normal scalp, lesional scalp had higher clonality and more expanded CD8+ clones, particularly in alopecia totalis/universalis, a pattern that suggests antigenic drive.

Trimming accounts for 0 bases at V and 0 bases at J, while the number of junction bases matched to no gene is 5. CDR1 and CDR2 are drawn from the germline V gene: MGHRA, YSYEKL. The CDR3 spans 17 residues, from the cysteine through the phenylalanine. The DNA shown is the 51-base CDR3, in frame from base 1. Library method: the immunoSEQ multiplex PCR assay. RNA was extracted from all samples and reverse transcribed into cDNA, which served as template for TCR sequencing. First-strand cDNA was synthesized using SuperScript III with a 2:1 mix of oligo-dT and random hexamers. A synthetic immune receptor repertoire was used to measure amplification bias, and any remaining bias was corrected computationally. Per the original workflow: Raw reads were preprocessed for error removal, and CDR3 was defined according to IMGT conventions as running from the conserved cysteine to phenylalanine. Clonality was computed as 1 minus the Shannon entropy, with the entropy normalized by log2 of the number of productive unique TCRs. Whether scalp clones were CD4 or CD8 was inferred by matching scalp TCRbeta sequences against CD4 and CD8 repertoires sorted from blood. Entries here come from immuneACCESS through TCRdb and include only in-frame sequences with V and J called. Some clones fail to appear in such tables; in the studies checked, an unresolved V gene covers under half of the shortfall, and the cause of the remainder is unknown. V, J and clone size are taken as reported in that table, and D and trimming were inferred from the DNA itself. The table for this sample lists about 200,000 clones; approximately 60% of them were counted only once. The ten biggest clones cover 4% to 6% of the sample.

After PBMCs were isolated by density centrifugation and stained for CD3, CD4 and CD8, a FACSAria was used to sort CD4+ and CD8+ T cells. Scalp biopsies and blood samples were provided by unaffected controls. The chain employs TRBV4-1 and TRBJ2-3; a stretch of 8 junction bases matches TRBD2. Sample: CD8+ T cells sorted from blood. The receptor was derived from a human donor in good health. The CDR3: CASSQERGAPSTDTQYF. The sequenced DNA: TGCGCCAGCAGCCAAGAGCGGGGGGCCCCTAGCACAGATACGCAGTATTTT.